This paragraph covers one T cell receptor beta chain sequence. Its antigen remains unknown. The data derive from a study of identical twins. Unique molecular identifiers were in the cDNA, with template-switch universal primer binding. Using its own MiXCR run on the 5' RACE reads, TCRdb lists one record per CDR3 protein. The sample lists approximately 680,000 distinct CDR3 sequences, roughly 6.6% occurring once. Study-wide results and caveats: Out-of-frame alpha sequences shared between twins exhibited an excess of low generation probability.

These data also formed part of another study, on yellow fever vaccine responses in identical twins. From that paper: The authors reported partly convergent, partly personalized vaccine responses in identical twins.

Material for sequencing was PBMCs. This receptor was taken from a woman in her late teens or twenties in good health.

CDR3 coding DNA: TGTGCCAGCAAAGACGCGGGCGCGGTTGAAGCTTTCTTT. It yields the protein CASKDAGAVEAFF. This chain connects TRBV7-9 to TRBJ1-1; D unresolved. The V gene lost 7 bases and the J gene lost 7 bases, with 16 bases spanning the gap. Per germline, CDR1 SEHNR and CDR2 FQNEAQ (reference sequence). CDR3 length: 13 amino acids.